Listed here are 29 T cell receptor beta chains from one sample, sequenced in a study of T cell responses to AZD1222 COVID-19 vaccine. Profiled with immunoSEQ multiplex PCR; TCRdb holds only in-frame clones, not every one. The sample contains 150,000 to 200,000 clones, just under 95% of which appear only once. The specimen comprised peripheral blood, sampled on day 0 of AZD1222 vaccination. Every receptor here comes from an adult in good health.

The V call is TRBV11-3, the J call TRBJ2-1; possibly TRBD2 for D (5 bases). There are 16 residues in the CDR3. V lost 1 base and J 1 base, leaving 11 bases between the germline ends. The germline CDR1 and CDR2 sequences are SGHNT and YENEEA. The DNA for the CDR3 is TGTGCCAGCAGCTTAGTAGGGAGTAGGTCCTACAATGAGCAGTTCTTC. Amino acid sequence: CASSLVGSRSYNEQFF.

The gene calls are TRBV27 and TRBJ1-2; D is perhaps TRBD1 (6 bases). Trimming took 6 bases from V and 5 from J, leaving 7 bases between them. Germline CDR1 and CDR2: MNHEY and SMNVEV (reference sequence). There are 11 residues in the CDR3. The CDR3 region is CASSRGYGYTF. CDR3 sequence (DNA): TGTGCCAGCAGCAGGGGATATGGCTACACCTTC.

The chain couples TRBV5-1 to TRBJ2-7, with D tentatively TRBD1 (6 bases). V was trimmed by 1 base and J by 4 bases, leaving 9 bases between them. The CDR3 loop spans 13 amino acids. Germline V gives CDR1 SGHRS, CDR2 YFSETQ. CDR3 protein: CASSLLQGYEQYF. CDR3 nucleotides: TGCGCCAGCAGCTTGCTGCAGGGGTACGAGCAGTACTTC.

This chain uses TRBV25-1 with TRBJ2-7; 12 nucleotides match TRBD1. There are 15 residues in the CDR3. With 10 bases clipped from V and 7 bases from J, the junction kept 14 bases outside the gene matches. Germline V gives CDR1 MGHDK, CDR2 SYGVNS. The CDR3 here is CATKDSGTGGGEQYF. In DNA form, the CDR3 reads TGTGCCACCAAGGATTCCGGGACAGGGGGCGGAGAGCAGTACTTC.

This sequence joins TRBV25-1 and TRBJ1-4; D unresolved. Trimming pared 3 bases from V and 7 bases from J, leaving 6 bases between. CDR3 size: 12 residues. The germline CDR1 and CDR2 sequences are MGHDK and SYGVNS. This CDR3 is CASSDSSEKLFF. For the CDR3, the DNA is TGTGCCAGCAGTGACAGTTCTGAAAAACTGTTTTTT.

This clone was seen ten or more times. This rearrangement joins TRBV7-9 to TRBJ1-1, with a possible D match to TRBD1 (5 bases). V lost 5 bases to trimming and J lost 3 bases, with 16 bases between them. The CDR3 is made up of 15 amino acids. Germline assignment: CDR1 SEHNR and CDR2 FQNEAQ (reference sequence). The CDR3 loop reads CASSPTDGGYTEAFF. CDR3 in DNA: TGTGCCAGCAGCCCAACGGACGGGGGGTACACTGAAGCTTTCTTT.

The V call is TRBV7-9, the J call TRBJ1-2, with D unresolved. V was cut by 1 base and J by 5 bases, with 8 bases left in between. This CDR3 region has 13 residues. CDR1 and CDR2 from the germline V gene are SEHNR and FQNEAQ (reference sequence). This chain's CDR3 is CASSLGGGYGYTF. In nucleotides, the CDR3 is TGTGCCAGCAGCTTAGGAGGCGGGTATGGCTACACCTTC. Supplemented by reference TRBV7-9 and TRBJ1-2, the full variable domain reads DTGVSQNPRHKITKRGQNVTFRCDPISEHNRLYWYRQTLGQGPEFLTYFQNEAQLEKSRLLSDRFSAERPKGSFSTLEIQRTEQGDSAMYLCASSLGGGYGYTFGSGTRLTVV.

CDR3 sequence: CASSLVAGGPDSTDTQYF. Written as DNA, the CDR3 is TGTGCCAGCAGCTTAGTAGCGGGGGGGCCTGATAGCACAGATACGCAGTATTTT. The chain carries TRBV7-3 and TRBJ2-3, with 11 bases aligning to TRBD2. V lost 2 bases and J lost 0; bases outside the gene matches: 7. The CDR3 runs 18 residues. Germline CDR1 is SGHTA and CDR2 is FQGTGA.

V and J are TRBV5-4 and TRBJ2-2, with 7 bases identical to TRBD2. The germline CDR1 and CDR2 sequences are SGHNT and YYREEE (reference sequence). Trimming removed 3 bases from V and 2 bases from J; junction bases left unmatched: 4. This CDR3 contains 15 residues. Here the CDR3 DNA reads TGTGCCAGCAGCTCCAAGCGGGGAAACACCGGGGAGCTGTTTTTT. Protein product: CASSSKRGNTGELFF.

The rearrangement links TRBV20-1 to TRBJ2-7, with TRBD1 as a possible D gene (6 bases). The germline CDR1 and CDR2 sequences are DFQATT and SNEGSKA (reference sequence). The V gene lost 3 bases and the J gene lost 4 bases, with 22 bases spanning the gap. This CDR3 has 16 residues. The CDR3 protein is CSASGPKQGKAYEQYF. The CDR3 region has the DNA TGCAGTGCTAGTGGGCCTAAACAGGGCAAGGCTTACGAGCAGTACTTC.

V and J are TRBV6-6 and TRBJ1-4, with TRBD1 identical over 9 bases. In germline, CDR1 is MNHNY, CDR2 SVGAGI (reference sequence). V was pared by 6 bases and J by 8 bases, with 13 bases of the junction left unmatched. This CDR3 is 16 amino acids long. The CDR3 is CASRSPGQGLKEKLFF. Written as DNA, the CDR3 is TGTGCCAGCAGATCCCCCGGACAGGGGTTAAAAGAAAAACTGTTTTTT.

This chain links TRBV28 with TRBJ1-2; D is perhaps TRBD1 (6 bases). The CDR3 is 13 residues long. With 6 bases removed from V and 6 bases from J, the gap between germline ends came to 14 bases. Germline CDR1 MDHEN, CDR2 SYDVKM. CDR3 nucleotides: TGTGCCAGCAGCCGCCGGAGGGGGGATGGCTACACCTTC. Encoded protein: CASSRRRGDGYTF.

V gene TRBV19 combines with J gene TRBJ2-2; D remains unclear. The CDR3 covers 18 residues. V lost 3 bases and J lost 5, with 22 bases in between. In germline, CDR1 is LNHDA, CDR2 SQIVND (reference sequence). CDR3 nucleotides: TGTGCCAGTAGTATCCCCCCCCGGAGCCTAGAGAGGACCGGGGAGCTGTTTTTT. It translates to CASSIPPRSLERTGELFF.

The CDR3 nucleotides read TGTGCCAGTAGTATAAAAGGGCGCAATCAGCCCCAGCATTTT. The encoded protein is CASSIKGRNQPQHF. This chain links TRBV19 with TRBJ1-5; D is undetermined. Germline-derived CDR1 and CDR2 are LNHDA and SQIVND (reference sequence). The V gene lost 2 bases and the J gene lost 2 bases, with 7 bases spanning the gap. The CDR3 sequence is 14 residues long.

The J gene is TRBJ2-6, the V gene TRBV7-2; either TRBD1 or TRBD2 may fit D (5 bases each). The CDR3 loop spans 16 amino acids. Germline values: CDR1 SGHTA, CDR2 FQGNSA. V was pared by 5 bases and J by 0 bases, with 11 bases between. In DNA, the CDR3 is TGTGCCAGCAGCCCCTCGGGACCCTCTGGGGCCAACGTCCTGACTTTC. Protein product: CASSPSGPSGANVLTF.

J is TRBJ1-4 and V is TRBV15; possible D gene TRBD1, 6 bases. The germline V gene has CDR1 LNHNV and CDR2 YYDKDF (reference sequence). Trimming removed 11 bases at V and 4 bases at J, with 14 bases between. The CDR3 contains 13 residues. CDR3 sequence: CAATQGYNEKLFF. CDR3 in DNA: TGTGCCGCTACACAGGGATATAATGAAAAACTGTTTTTT.

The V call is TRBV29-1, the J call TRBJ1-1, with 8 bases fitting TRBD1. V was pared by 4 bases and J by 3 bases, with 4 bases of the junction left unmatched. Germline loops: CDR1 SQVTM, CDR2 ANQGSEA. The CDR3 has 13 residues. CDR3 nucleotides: TGCAGCGTTGGACAGGGGTTGGACACTGAAGCTTTCTTT. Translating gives CSVGQGLDTEAFF.

The CDR3 DNA reads as TGTGCCAGCAGCTTGGTGGTGGGAGGCACAGATACGCAGTATTTT. Translated: CASSLVVGGTDTQYF. The chain joins TRBV5-5 to TRBJ2-3, with D possibly matching TRBD2 (5 bases). V lost 0 bases to trimming and J lost 1 base, with 9 bases between them. CDR1 SGHKS and CDR2 YYEKEE come from the germline V gene (reference sequence). This CDR3 spans 15 amino acids. Variable domain in full (rest from reference TRBV5-5 and TRBJ2-3): DAGVTQSPTHLIKTRGQQVTLRCSPISGHKSVSWYQQVLGQGPQFIFQYYEKEERGRGNFPDRFSARQFPNYSSELNVNALLLGDSALYLCASSLVVGGTDTQYFGPGTRLTVL.

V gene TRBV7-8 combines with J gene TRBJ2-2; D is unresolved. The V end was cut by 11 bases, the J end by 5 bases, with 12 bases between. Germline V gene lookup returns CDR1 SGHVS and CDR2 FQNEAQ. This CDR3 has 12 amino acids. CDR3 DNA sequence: TGTGCCTACGCCATTGGGACCGGGGAGCTGTTTTTT. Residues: CAYAIGTGELFF.

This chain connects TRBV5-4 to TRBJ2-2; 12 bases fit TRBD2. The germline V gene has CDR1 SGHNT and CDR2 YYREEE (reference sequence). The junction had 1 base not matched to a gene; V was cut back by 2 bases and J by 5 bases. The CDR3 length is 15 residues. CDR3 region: CASSLTSGGTGELFF. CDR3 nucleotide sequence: TGTGCCAGCAGCTTAACTAGCGGGGGGACCGGGGAGCTGTTTTTT.

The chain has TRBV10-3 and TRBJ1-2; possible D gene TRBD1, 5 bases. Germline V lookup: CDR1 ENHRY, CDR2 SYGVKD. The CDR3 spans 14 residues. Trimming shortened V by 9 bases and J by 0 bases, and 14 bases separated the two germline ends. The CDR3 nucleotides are TGTGCCATTCGGTCGGGGGATTCTAACTATGGCTACACCTTC. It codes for CAIRSGDSNYGYTF.

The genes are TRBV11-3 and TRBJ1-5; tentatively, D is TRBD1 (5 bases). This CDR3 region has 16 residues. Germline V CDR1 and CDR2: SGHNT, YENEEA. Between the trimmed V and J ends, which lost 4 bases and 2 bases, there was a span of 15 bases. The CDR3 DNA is TGTGCCAGCAGCTATGCAGGGTGGGAAGGCAATCAGCCCCAGCATTTT. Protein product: CASSYAGWEGNQPQHF.

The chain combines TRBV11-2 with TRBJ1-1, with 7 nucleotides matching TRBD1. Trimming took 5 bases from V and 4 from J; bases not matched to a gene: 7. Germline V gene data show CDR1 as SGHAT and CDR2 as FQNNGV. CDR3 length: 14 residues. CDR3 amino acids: CASSPTPGGTEAFF. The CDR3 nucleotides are TGTGCCAGCAGCCCCACCCCAGGGGGCACTGAAGCTTTCTTT.

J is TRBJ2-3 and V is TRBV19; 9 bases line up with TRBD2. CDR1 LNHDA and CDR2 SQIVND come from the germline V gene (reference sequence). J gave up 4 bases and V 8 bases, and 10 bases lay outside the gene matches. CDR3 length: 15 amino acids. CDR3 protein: CASHGAVAGADTQYF. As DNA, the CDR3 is TGTGCCAGTCACGGTGCGGTAGCGGGGGCAGATACGCAGTATTTT.

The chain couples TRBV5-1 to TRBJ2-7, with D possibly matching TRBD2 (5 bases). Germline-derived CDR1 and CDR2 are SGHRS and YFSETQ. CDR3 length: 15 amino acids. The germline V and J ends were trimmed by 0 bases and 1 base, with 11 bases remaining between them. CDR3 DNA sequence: TGCGCCAGCAGCTTGGGAGGGCTTGATTCCTACGAGCAGTACTTC. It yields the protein CASSLGGLDSYEQYF.

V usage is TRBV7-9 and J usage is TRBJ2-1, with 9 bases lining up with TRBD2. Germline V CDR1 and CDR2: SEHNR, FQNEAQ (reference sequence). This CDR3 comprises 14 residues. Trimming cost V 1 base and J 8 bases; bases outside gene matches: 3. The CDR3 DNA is TGTGCCAGCAGCTTAGTTGGCGGGGGGGATGAGCAGTTCTTC. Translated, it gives CASSLVGGGDEQFF.

Written as DNA, the CDR3 is TGTGCCAGCAGCTTGTCTGGCAGATACTATGGCTACACCTTC. This translates into CASSLSGRYYGYTF. This chain connects TRBV5-6 to TRBJ1-2; no firm D call. This CDR3 comprises 14 residues. Germline V gene lookup returns CDR1 SGHDT and CDR2 YYEEEE. V lost 1 base, J lost 3 bases, and 10 bases lay in between.

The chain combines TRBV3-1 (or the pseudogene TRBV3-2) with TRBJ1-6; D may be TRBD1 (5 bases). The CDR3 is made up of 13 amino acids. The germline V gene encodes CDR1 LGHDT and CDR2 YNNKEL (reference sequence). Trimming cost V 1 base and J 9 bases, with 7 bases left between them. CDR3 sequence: CASSQGGFSPLHF. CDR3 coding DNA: TGTGCCAGCAGCCAAGGGGGGTTTTCACCCCTCCACTTT.

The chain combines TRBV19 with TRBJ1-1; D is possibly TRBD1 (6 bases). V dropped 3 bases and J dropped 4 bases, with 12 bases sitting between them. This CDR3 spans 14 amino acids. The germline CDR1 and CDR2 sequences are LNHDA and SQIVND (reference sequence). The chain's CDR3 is CASSITGGGTEAFF. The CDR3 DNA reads TGTGCCAGTAGTATTACTGGGGGCGGCACTGAAGCTTTCTTT.